Listed here are 25 T cell receptor beta chains from one sample, sequenced in a study of cytomegalovirus exposure and HLA in healthy donors (dated by TCRdb to the late 2010s). Libraries were built with the immunoSEQ multiplex PCR assay. For the multiplex PCR, a mixture combining 60 forward primers for TCR Vbeta segments and 13 reverse primers for TCR Jbeta segments was used. Sourced from immuneACCESS, this table was stored by TCRdb with only in-frame sequences that have V and J called. A share of the clones is absent; for the studies checked, an unresolved V gene accounts for under half, and the remainder has no known explanation. The sample table shows roughly 110,000 clones, and around 77% are seen once. Of the sample, approximately 4.5% falls within the top ten clones. The sequencing input was PBMCs. These receptors came from a male donor in good health and CMV-seronegative.

The chain joins TRBV10-2 to TRBJ1-1; possibly TRBD1 for D (5 bases). The length of the CDR3 is 15 residues. Germline assignment: CDR1 WSHSY and CDR2 SAAADI. Trimming cost V 3 bases and J 3 bases, with 14 bases left between them. CDR3: CASSEGQGYYTEAFF. For the CDR3, the DNA is TGCGCCAGCAGTGAAGGGCAGGGATACTACACTGAAGCTTTCTTT.

The genes are TRBV19 and TRBJ2-4, with 9 bases identical to TRBD1. V trimming: 4 bases; J trimming: 5 bases; junction bases outside the gene matches: 3. Germline values: CDR1 LNHDA, CDR2 SQIVND (reference sequence). This CDR3 comprises 14 residues. CDR3 loop: CASSKYRGQNIQYF. The CDR3 DNA reads as TGTGCCAGTAGTAAATACAGGGGGCAAAACATTCAGTACTTC.

This chain uses TRBV9 with TRBJ1-2; no clear D gene. This CDR3 comprises 11 residues. Trimming stripped 5 bases from V and 7 bases from J, with 9 bases between. The V gene's germline CDR1 is SGDLS and CDR2 YYNGEE. The CDR3 DNA reads as TGTGCCAGCAGGAGCCAAATTGGCTACACCTTC. Translation gives CASRSQIGYTF.

V gene TRBV5-8 combines with J gene TRBJ2-7; D is possibly TRBD2 (6 bases). V was clipped by 4 bases and J by 0 bases, with 11 bases between them. The CDR3 length is 14 residues. Looked up from germline, CDR1 is SGHTS and CDR2 is YDEGEE. The CDR3 DNA is TGTGCCAGCAGCACCGGGACTCCCTCCTACGAGCAGTACTTC. This sequence encodes CASSTGTPSYEQYF. The variable domain in full, completed from reference TRBV5-8 and TRBJ2-7, reads EAGVTQSPTHLIKTRGQQATLRCSPISGHTSVYWYQQALGLGLQFLLWYDEGEERNRGNFPPRFSGRQFPNYSSELNVNALELEDSALYLCASSTGTPSYEQYFGPGTRLTVT.

The chain carries TRBV6-6 and TRBJ1-1; D not resolved. V was pared by 2 bases and J by 5 bases, with 9 bases between. CDR1 and CDR2 from the germline V gene are MNHNY and SVGAGI (reference sequence). This CDR3 spans 13 amino acids. The CDR3 sequence: CASSYGGSTEAFF. CDR3 in DNA: TGTGCCAGCAGTTACGGTGGGAGTACTGAAGCTTTCTTT.

The CDR3 loop reads CASSVVLAGEGNEQFF. As DNA, the CDR3 is TGTGCCAGCAGCGTAGTACTAGCGGGAGAGGGGAATGAGCAGTTCTTC. V usage is TRBV9 and J usage is TRBJ2-1; TRBD2 aligns across 11 bases. Germline lookup yields CDR1 SGDLS and CDR2 YYNGEE. The length of the CDR3 is 16 residues. V dropped 0 bases and J dropped 7; count of bases not matched to a gene: 6.

V usage is TRBV6-4 and J usage is TRBJ2-7; D gene ambiguous. This CDR3 comprises 13 residues. V lost 2 bases, J lost 6 bases, and 11 bases lay in between. Germline CDR1 and CDR2: MRHNA and SNTAGT. The CDR3 reads CASSDLPSGEQYF. The CDR3 bases are TGTGCCAGCAGTGACCTCCCTAGTGGCGAGCAGTACTTC.

The gene calls are TRBV25-1 and TRBJ2-7; D may be TRBD1 (7 bases). The CDR3 covers 15 residues. V was shortened by 3 bases and J by 4 bases, with 16 bases between the two germline ends. Germline V CDR1 and CDR2: MGHDK, SYGVNS. This CDR3 is CASSEQGGSGYEQYF. CDR3 bases: TGTGCCAGCAGTGAGCAGGGGGGATCTGGATACGAGCAGTACTTC.

V is TRBV28 and J is TRBJ2-7; 7 bases map to TRBD2. The germline CDR1 and CDR2 sequences are MDHEN and SYDVKM. This CDR3 is built from 17 residues. Unmatched junction bases numbered 14, after V lost 6 bases and J lost 0 bases. The CDR3: CASSPHGSGVSSYEQYF. CDR3 nucleotide sequence: TGTGCCAGCAGCCCCCATGGAAGCGGGGTAAGCTCCTACGAGCAGTACTTC.

The CDR3 nucleotides read TGTGCCAGCAGCCTAGGGCCTAGCGGGGTCTTTAGCACAGATACGCAGTATTTT. It encodes CASSLGPSGVFSTDTQYF. V gene TRBV7-8 combines with J gene TRBJ2-3; 9 bases are shared with TRBD2. The germline CDR1 and CDR2 sequences are SGHVS and FQNEAQ. Trimming took 5 bases from V and 0 from J; bases not matched to a gene: 12. There are 18 residues in the CDR3.

V gene TRBV6-1 combines with J gene TRBJ2-7; TRBD1 might be the D (6 bases). Germline V gene data show CDR1 as MNHNS and CDR2 as SASEGT. This CDR3 comprises 13 residues. Trimming cost V 6 bases and J 7 bases, with 16 bases left between them. CDR3 nucleotide sequence: TGTGCCAGCAGATCCGGGACATTGTATGAGCAGTACTTC. Protein product: CASRSGTLYEQYF.

This clone appeared a few times. The chain couples TRBV29-1 to TRBJ1-2, with a possible D match to TRBD1 (6 bases). V shed 7 bases and J shed 3 bases, with 9 bases lying between them. The germline CDR1 and CDR2 sequences are SQVTM and ANQGSEA. The CDR3 length is 11 residues. The CDR3 bases are TGCAGCGCCGGGACACACTATGGCTACACCTTC. This encodes CSAGTHYGYTF.

The chain joins TRBV18 to TRBJ2-5; 11 bases agree with TRBD1. This CDR3 contains 15 residues. Trimming at V came to 3 bases and at J to 5 bases, leaving 5 bases not matched to a gene. Germline CDR1 KGHSH, CDR2 LQKENI. Here the CDR3 reads CASSPGQGVLETQYF. The CDR3 DNA is TGTGCCAGCTCACCGGGACAGGGGGTTTTGGAGACCCAGTACTTC.

The sample holds a few counts of this clone. The rearrangement uses TRBV27 and TRBJ2-4; TRBD2 matches at 7 bases. V lost 6 bases and J lost 2; bases outside the gene matches: 7. The germline V gene has CDR1 MNHEY and CDR2 SMNVEV (reference sequence). The CDR3 extends over 15 amino acids. CDR3 in amino acids: CASRPIGGTKNIQYF. The CDR3 DNA reads as TGTGCCAGCAGGCCAATCGGGGGGACCAAAAACATTCAGTACTTC.

The chain combines TRBV28 with TRBJ2-1, with 10 bases matching TRBD2. Germline-derived CDR1 and CDR2 are MDHEN and SYDVKM. The CDR3 has 15 amino acids. The ends lost 5 bases at V and 5 bases at J; junction bases unmatched: 6. The CDR3 region has the DNA TGTGCCAGCAGTCGTGCAACTAGCGGGAACAATGAGCAGTTCTTC. It encodes CASSRATSGNNEQFF.

This clone was recorded only once. J is TRBJ1-1 and V is TRBV19; 7 bases match TRBD1. Per germline, CDR1 LNHDA and CDR2 SQIVND (reference sequence). The V segment lost 3 bases and the J segment 2 bases; nucleotides outside the gene matches: 12. The CDR3 runs 17 residues. CDR3 nucleotide sequence: TGTGCCAGTAGTATCCTTCCGGGACAGACTCGAAACACTGAAGCTTTCTTT. This encodes CASSILPGQTRNTEAFF.

Only one count was recorded for this clone. The chain recombines TRBV30 with TRBJ2-3; D remains ambiguous. This CDR3 contains 14 residues. The V gene lost 3 bases and the J gene lost 2 bases, with 12 bases spanning the gap. In germline, CDR1 is GTSNPN, CDR2 SVGIG (reference sequence). The CDR3 is CAWRGGGITDTQYF. CDR3 nucleotides: TGTGCCTGGAGAGGCGGCGGAATCACAGATACGCAGTATTTT. The entire variable domain, with the rest obtained from reference TRBV30 and TRBJ2-3, is as follows: SQTIHQWPATLVQPVGSPLSLECTVEGTSNPNLYWYRQAAGRGLQLLFYSVGIGQISSEVPQNLSASRPQDRQFILSSKKLLLSDSGFYLCAWRGGGITDTQYFGPGTRLTVL.

CDR3 amino acids: CAWAGSQTGELFF. Written as DNA, the CDR3 is TGTGCCTGGGCCGGGTCCCAGACCGGGGAGCTGTTTTTT. The rearrangement joins TRBV30 to TRBJ2-2; D ambiguous. The CDR3 has 13 residues. With 5 bases removed from V and 5 bases from J, the gap between germline ends came to 12 bases. Germline V gives CDR1 GTSNPN, CDR2 SVGIG (reference sequence).

This chain uses TRBV7-9 with TRBJ1-1; no clear D. The V and J ends lost 1 base and 0 bases respectively, with 3 bases between them. CDR1 is SEHNR and CDR2 is FQNEAQ in the germline V gene (reference sequence). The CDR3 has 13 amino acids. The CDR3 DNA reads TGTGCCAGCAGCTTAGACATGAACACTGAAGCTTTCTTT. The encoded protein is CASSLDMNTEAFF.

The V and J genes are TRBV4-2 and TRBJ2-6; D uncertain. CDR1 LGHNA and CDR2 YNFKEQ come from the germline V gene. The CDR3 has 14 residues. V lost 4 bases and J lost 0, with 4 bases in between. In nucleotides, the CDR3 is TGTGCCAGCAGCCCTTCCTCTGGGGCCAACGTCCTGACTTTC. This codes for CASSPSSGANVLTF.

This chain joins TRBV19 and TRBJ1-1, with TRBD1 matching over 8 bases. CDR3 length equals 11 residues. Trimming cost V 5 bases and J 10 bases; bases outside gene matches: 3. CDR1 is LNHDA and CDR2 is SQIVND in the germline V gene (reference sequence). CDR3 DNA sequence: TGTGCCAGTAGTCGAGGACAGGGAGCTTTCTTT. Its protein product is CASSRGQGAFF.

The chain recombines TRBV10-1 with TRBJ2-1, with D possibly matching TRBD1 (5 bases). This CDR3 has 17 amino acids. Germline V gene lookup returns CDR1 WNHNN and CDR2 SYGVQD (reference sequence). V lost 4 bases to trimming and J lost 9 bases, with 25 bases between them. This CDR3 reads CASSGGAGDPVYGEQFF. DNA of the CDR3: TGCGCCAGCAGTGGTGGGGCTGGCGACCCCGTTTACGGTGAGCAGTTCTTC.

CDR3 region: CASSARDLRINTGELFF. The CDR3 DNA is TGCGCCAGCAGCGCCCGGGACTTGAGGATAAACACCGGGGAGCTGTTTTTT. V and J are TRBV5-1 and TRBJ2-2; weak D call: TRBD2 (6 bases). Germline V gives CDR1 SGHRS, CDR2 YFSETQ. V was cut by 4 bases and J by 2 bases, with 18 bases left in between. This CDR3 region has 17 residues. The whole variable domain, filled in from reference TRBV5-1 and TRBJ2-2, reads KAGVTQTPRYLIKTRGQQVTLSCSPISGHRSVSWYQQTPGQGLQFLFEYFSETQRNKGNFPGRFSGRQFSNSRSEMNVSTLELGDSALYLCASSARDLRINTGELFFGEGSRLTVL.

This chain joins TRBV6-6 and TRBJ1-1; possible D gene TRBD1, 5 bases. CDR1 MNHNY and CDR2 SVGAGI come from the germline V gene (reference sequence). Trimming removed 7 bases from V and 2 bases from J, with 11 bases in between. The CDR3 runs to 13 residues. In nucleotides, the CDR3 is TGTGCCAGCAAACCTAGGGGAAACACTGAAGCTTTCTTT. The encoded protein is CASKPRGNTEAFF.

The genes are TRBV7-6 and TRBJ2-1, with 8 positions matching TRBD1. The CDR3 spans 17 residues. V was clipped by 2 bases and J by 3 bases; unmatched bases: 9. Per germline, CDR1 SGHVS and CDR2 FNYEAQ. CDR3 bases: TGTGCCAGCAGCTTAAGGGTACGGGACAGGCTCTACAATGAGCAGTTCTTC. Its translation: CASSLRVRDRLYNEQFF.